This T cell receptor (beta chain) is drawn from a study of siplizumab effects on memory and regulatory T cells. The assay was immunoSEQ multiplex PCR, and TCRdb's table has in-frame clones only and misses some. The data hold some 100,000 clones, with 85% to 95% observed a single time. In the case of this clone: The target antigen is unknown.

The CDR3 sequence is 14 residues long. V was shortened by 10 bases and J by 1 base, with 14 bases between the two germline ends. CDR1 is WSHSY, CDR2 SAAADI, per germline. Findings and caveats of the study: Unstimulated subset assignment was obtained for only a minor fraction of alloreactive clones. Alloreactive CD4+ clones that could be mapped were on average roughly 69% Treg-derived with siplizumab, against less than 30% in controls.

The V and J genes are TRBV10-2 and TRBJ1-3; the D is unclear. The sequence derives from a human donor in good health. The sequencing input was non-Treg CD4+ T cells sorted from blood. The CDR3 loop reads CATRDNFSGNTIYF. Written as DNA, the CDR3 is TGCGCCACCCGTGACAATTTTTCTGGAAACACCATATATTTT.